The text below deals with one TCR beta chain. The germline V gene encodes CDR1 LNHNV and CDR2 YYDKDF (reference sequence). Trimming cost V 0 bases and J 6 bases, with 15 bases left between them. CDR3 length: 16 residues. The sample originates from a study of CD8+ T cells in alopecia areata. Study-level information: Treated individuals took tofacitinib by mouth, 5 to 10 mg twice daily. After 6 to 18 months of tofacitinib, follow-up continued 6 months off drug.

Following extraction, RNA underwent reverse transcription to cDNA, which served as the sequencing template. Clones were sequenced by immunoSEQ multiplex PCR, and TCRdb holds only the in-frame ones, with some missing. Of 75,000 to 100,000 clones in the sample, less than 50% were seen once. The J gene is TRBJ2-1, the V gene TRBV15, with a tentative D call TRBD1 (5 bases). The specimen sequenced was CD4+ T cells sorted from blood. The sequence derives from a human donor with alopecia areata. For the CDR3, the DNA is TGTGCCACCAGCAGAGAATTGATACAGGCACCCAATGAGCAGTTCTTC. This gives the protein CATSRELIQAPNEQFF.